This T cell receptor beta chain came from a study of T cell repertoires in cytomegalovirus infection. Turning to the study itself: Indications came from public TCR beta signatures; they pointed to CMV infection and to a matching HLA type.

This clonotype has a handful of counts. TCRdb analysed the reads with MiXCR anew, one entry per CDR3 protein. Of approximately 180,000 distinct CDR3 sequences listed, approximately 18% are singletons. Germline trimming cut 5 bases from V and 3 bases from J; bases unmatched to any gene: 8. CDR1 is MDHEN and CDR2 is SYDVKM in the germline V gene. CDR3 size: 15 residues. V gene TRBV28 combines with J gene TRBJ1-1; TRBD1 aligns across 8 bases. The TCR originated in a human donor in good health (CMV status not recorded). Some clones in this sample may be carry-over from other donors' samples. Sequences were obtained from CD8+ T cells from PBMCs. The CDR3 region has the DNA TGTGCCAGCAGTCCGACAGGGGATCCGGACACTGAAGCTTTCTTT. Encoded protein: CASSPTGDPDTEAFF.